The rows below give T cell receptor beta chains drawn from one sample of a study of T cell repertoires in cytomegalovirus infection. MiXCR was run by TCRdb on the reads, yielding one entry per CDR3 protein. The sample includes approximately 250,000 distinct CDR3 sequences, 20% to 25% of them seen just once. Sequenced material: CD8+ T cells from PBMCs. These receptors originate from a human donor in good health (CMV status not recorded). Some clones in this sample may be carry-over from other donors' samples. Both conserved end residues are part of each CDR3. D genes are given only for firm matches. Clone sizes are given selectively: once, few, many, or a class where the clone is expanded.

length: 15; D: .; size: few; J: TRBJ2-3; V: TRBV12-3/TRBV12-4; CDR3: CASSFAGLGTDTQYF; DNA: TGTGCCAGCAGTTTTGCAGGATTGGGCACAGATACGCAGTATTTT
length: 14; D: .; size: many; J: TRBJ2-7; V: TRBV10-3; CDR3: CAISVGGAPYEQYF; DNA: TGTGCCATCAGTGTAGGAGGGGCTCCCTACGAGCAGTACTTC
length: 17; D: TRBD1; size: few; J: TRBJ2-7; V: TRBV2; CDR3: CASTDDQGQTTSYEQYF; DNA: TGTGCCAGCACGGATGATCAGGGACAGACGACCTCCTACGAGCAGTACTTC
length: 13; D: .; size: many; J: TRBJ2-1; V: TRBV7-6; CDR3: CASSARNYNEQFF; DNA: TGTGCCAGCAGCGCCCGAAACTACAATGAGCAGTTCTTC
length: 13; D: .; size: many; J: TRBJ2-7; V: TRBV7-9; CDR3: CASSGGSPREQYF; DNA: TGTGCCAGCAGCGGAGGGTCGCCAAGGGAGCAGTACTTC
length: 16; D: TRBD2; size: many; J: TRBJ2-3; V: TRBV15; CDR3: CATSGYPAGWADTQYF; DNA: TGTGCCACCAGCGGTTATCCAGCGGGGTGGGCAGATACGCAGTATTTT
length: 17; D: .; size: few; J: TRBJ1-5; V: TRBV20-1; CDR3: CSARGEWGRGSNQPQHF; DNA: TGCAGTGCTAGGGGGGAGTGGGGTCGCGGTAGCAATCAGCCCCAGCATTTT
length: 15; D: TRBD2; size: few; J: TRBJ2-3; V: TRBV29-1; CDR3: CSVRFGLAGTDTQYF; DNA: TGCAGCGTCCGATTCGGACTAGCGGGCACAGATACGCAGTATTTT
length: 15; D: .; size: .; J: TRBJ2-1; V: TRBV5-1; CDR3: CASSLGSNSYNEQFF; DNA: TGCGCCAGCAGCTTGGGCTCGAACTCCTACAATGAGCAGTTCTTC
length: 14; D: .; size: .; J: TRBJ1-1; V: TRBV12-3/TRBV12-4; CDR3: CASREPSTNTEAFF; DNA: TGTGCCAGCAGGGAGCCCAGTACGAACACTGAAGCTTTCTTT
length: 13; D: .; size: .; J: TRBJ2-7; V: TRBV29-1; CDR3: CSVAPGGIHEQYF; DNA: TGCAGCGTTGCCCCTGGGGGGATCCACGAGCAGTACTTC
length: 13; D: .; size: .; J: TRBJ1-1; V: TRBV27; CDR3: CASSLQQGDEAFF; DNA: TGTGCCAGCAGTCTACAACAGGGTGATGAAGCTTTCTTT
length: 16; D: .; size: many; J: TRBJ1-1; V: TRBV7-2; CDR3: CASSLVAAAMNTEAFF; DNA: TGTGCCAGCAGCTTAGTGGCAGCTGCTATGAACACTGAAGCTTTCTTT
length: 17; D: .; size: many; J: TRBJ1-4; V: TRBV28; CDR3: CASSPHPGDTTNEKLFF; DNA: TGTGCCAGCAGTCCACATCCTGGGGACACAACTAATGAAAAACTGTTTTTT
length: 13; D: .; size: .; J: TRBJ1-1; V: TRBV14; CDR3: CASSQERYTEAFF; DNA: TGTGCCAGCAGCCAAGAGAGGTACACTGAAGCTTTCTTT